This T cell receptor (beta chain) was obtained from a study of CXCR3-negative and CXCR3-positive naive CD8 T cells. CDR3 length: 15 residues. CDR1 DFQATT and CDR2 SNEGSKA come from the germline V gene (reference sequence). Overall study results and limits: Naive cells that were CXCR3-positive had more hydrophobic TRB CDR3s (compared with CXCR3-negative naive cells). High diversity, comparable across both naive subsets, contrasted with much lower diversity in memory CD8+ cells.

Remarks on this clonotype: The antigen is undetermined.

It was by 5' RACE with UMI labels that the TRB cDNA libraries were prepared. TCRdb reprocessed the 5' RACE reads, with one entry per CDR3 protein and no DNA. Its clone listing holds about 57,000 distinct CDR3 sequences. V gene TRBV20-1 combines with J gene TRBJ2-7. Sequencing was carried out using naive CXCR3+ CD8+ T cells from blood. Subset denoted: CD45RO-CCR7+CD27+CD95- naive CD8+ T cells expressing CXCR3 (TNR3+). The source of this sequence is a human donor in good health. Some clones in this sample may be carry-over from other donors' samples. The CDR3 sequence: CSAHNNPRDSYEQYF.